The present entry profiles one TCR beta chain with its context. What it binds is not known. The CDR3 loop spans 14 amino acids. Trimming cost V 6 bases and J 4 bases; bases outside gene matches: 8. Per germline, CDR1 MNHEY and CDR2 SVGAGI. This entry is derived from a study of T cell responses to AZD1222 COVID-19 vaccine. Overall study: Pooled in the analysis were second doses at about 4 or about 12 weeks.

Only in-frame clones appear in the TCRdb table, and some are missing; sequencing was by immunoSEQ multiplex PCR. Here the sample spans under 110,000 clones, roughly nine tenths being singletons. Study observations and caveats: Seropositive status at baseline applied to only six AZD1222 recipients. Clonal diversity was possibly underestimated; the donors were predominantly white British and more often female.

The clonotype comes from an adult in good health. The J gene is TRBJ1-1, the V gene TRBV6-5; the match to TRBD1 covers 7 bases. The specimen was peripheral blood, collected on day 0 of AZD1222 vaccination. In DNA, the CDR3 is TGTGCCAGCAGGGCCGAACAGGGGATCACTGAAGCTTTCTTT. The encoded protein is CASRAEQGITEAFF.